This T cell receptor (beta chain) was obtained from a study of blood T cell repertoires in COVID-19. The germline gives CDR1 KGHDR, CDR2 SFDVKD. With 4 bases clipped from V and 16 bases from J, the junction kept 6 bases outside the gene matches. This CDR3 spans 12 amino acids. Some clones are missing from TCRdb's copy, which holds only in-frame ones; the method was immunoSEQ multiplex PCR. The sample holds about 360,000 clones, about 89% seen once. The sample taken for sequencing was PBMCs or T cells enriched from blood (not recorded which). The chain has TRBV24-1 and TRBJ2-4, with TRBD1 matching 10 bases. The receptor's source is a man in his thirties or forties who had recovered from COVID-19. As DNA, the CDR3 is TGTGCCACCAGTGACGCGCGGGACAGGGGATACTTC. It codes for CATSDARDRGYF.